Listed here are 27 T cell receptor beta chains from one sample, sequenced in a study of a mutant IDH1 vaccine in newly diagnosed glioma. Sample time point: week 47, end of study. All doses held 300 ug of mutant IDH1 20-mer peptide, with topical imiquimod. The protocol was immunoSEQ multiplex PCR, while the TCRdb copy is restricted to in-frame clones and leaves out a portion. The data show over 30,000 clones, with 80% to 95% seen just once and about 5.5% held by the top ten. No antigen is known for these receptors. This specimen was PBMCs, taken from a glioma patient whose treatment included an IDH1 peptide vaccine. These receptors originate from a woman in her thirties or forties with glioma.

V gene TRBV2 combines with J gene TRBJ1-6, with TRBD1 matching 8 bases. This CDR3 has 15 amino acids. Germline V gene data show CDR1 as SNHLY and CDR2 as FYNNEI. With V trimmed by 10 bases and J by 8 bases, 13 bases remained unmatched. This CDR3 reads CAILEDREPYSPLHF. The CDR3 bases are TGTGCCATACTGGAGGACAGGGAACCTTATTCACCCCTCCACTTT.

V is TRBV5-1 and J is TRBJ2-5; TRBD2 agrees at 8 bases. The germline gives CDR1 SGHRS, CDR2 YFSETQ. J was trimmed by 6 bases and V by 0 bases; bases with no gene match: 7. There are 15 residues in the CDR3. As DNA, the CDR3 is TGCGCCAGCAGCTTGGCGGGGGGGCCAGGGAAGACCCAGTACTTC. This sequence encodes CASSLAGGPGKTQYF.

The rearrangement links TRBV5-5 to TRBJ2-7, with TRBD2 matching 14 bases. This CDR3 region has 15 residues. The V gene end was trimmed by 3 bases and the J gene end by 3 bases; junction bases not matched to a gene: 2. Germline CDR1 SGHKS, CDR2 YYEKEE (reference sequence). CDR3 region: CASSWGTSGSYEQYF. CDR3 DNA: TGTGCCAGCAGCTGGGGGACTAGCGGGAGCTACGAGCAGTACTTC.

The gene calls are TRBV25-1 and TRBJ2-1; D is undetermined. This CDR3 is 12 amino acids long. The V end lost 1 base, the J end lost 11 bases, and 9 bases lay between the germline ends. The germline V gene encodes CDR1 MGHDK and CDR2 SYGVNS. The CDR3 reads CASSESQPQQFF. In DNA form, the CDR3 reads TGTGCCAGCAGTGAATCCCAACCTCAGCAGTTCTTC.

This clone came up once. The chain is built from TRBV5-1 and TRBJ1-2; D uncertain. The germline V gene encodes CDR1 SGHRS and CDR2 YFSETQ. The CDR3 sequence is 13 residues long. The V end was cut by 0 bases, the J end by 4 bases, with 7 bases between. The CDR3 spells CASSLDLTYGYTF. DNA of the CDR3: TGCGCCAGCAGCTTGGATCTGACCTATGGCTACACCTTC.

The CDR3 nucleotides read TGTGCCAGCAGCCTGGACAGGGGTTATGAAAAACTGTTTTTT. It translates to CASSLDRGYEKLFF. The chain links TRBV7-2 to TRBJ1-4; 9 bases fit TRBD1. V trimming: 5 bases; J trimming: 6 bases; junction bases outside the gene matches: 4. This CDR3 has 14 amino acids. Germline loops: CDR1 SGHTA, CDR2 FQGNSA.

The chain links TRBV7-9 to TRBJ1-2; D ambiguous. Per the germline V gene, CDR1 is SEHNR and CDR2 is FQNEAQ (reference sequence). This CDR3 contains 12 residues. V lost 4 bases and J 5 bases, leaving 8 bases between the germline ends. In DNA, the CDR3 is TGTGCCAGCAGCTCGGGAACGTATGGCTACACCTTC. Its protein product is CASSSGTYGYTF. The variable domain in full, with the rest retrieved from reference TRBV7-9 and TRBJ1-2, is DTGVSQNPRHKITKRGQNVTFRCDPISEHNRLYWYRQTLGQGPEFLTYFQNEAQLEKSRLLSDRFSAERPKGSFSTLEIQRTEQGDSAMYLCASSSGTYGYTFGSGTRLTVV.

The chain uses TRBV7-6 and TRBJ2-1, with D perhaps TRBD2 (6 bases). Trimming took off 1 base at V and 9 bases at J, with 16 bases between the two ends. Germline loops: CDR1 SGHVS, CDR2 FNYEAQ. There are 15 residues in the CDR3. CDR3 nucleotides: TGTGCCAGCAGCTTAGGGGGCGGGGTGATCGGTGAGCAGTTCTTC. It specifies CASSLGGGVIGEQFF.

The genes are TRBV14 and TRBJ1-1; no definite D call. This CDR3 comprises 13 residues. Germline CDR1 and CDR2: SGHDN and FVKESK. Trimming left V 4 bases short and J 1 base short, with 7 bases between. Written as DNA, the CDR3 is TGTGCCAGCAGCCCCCGGGGGAACACTGAAGCTTTCTTT. Protein sequence: CASSPRGNTEAFF. Full variable domain (missing parts from reference TRBV14 and TRBJ1-1): EAGVTQFPSHSVIEKGQTVTLRCDPISGHDNLYWYRRVMGKEIKFLLHFVKESKQDESGMPNNRFLAERTGGTYSTLKVQPAELEDSGVYFCASSPRGNTEAFFGQGTRLTVV.

This rearrangement joins TRBV29-1 to TRBJ2-5; D remains ambiguous. Trimming took off 4 bases at V and 9 bases at J, with 12 bases between the two ends. Germline V lookup: CDR1 SQVTM, CDR2 ANQGSEA. The CDR3 loop spans 11 amino acids. CDR3 sequence: CSVGPTWPQYF. CDR3 DNA sequence: TGCAGCGTTGGGCCCACATGGCCCCAGTACTTC.

The chain couples TRBV30 to TRBJ1-5; possible D gene TRBD1, 6 bases. Germline CDR1 and CDR2: GTSNPN and SVGIG (reference sequence). The CDR3 extends over 14 amino acids. V lost 3 bases, J lost 2 bases, and 11 bases lay in between. The CDR3 sequence: CAWRLQGRNQPQHF. The DNA of the CDR3 is TGTGCCTGGAGGTTACAGGGACGCAATCAGCCCCAGCATTTT.

This clone has only one observation. This sequence joins TRBV5-1 and TRBJ1-1, with D possibly matching TRBD1 (6 bases). The V gene lost 0 bases and the J gene lost 1 base, with 13 bases spanning the gap. Germline loops: CDR1 SGHRS, CDR2 YFSETQ. This CDR3 has 16 amino acids. The CDR3 is CASSLEHRGPNTEAFF. DNA of the CDR3: TGCGCCAGCAGCTTGGAGCATCGGGGGCCGAACACTGAAGCTTTCTTT.

The chain combines TRBV2 with TRBJ2-3; possibly TRBD1 or TRBD2 for D (5 bases each). CDR3 length equals 16 residues. V dropped 6 bases and J dropped 0 bases, with 16 bases sitting between them. Germline values: CDR1 SNHLY, CDR2 FYNNEI. The CDR3 reads CASRDWGTLSTDTQYF. The DNA for the CDR3 is TGTGCCAGCAGGGACTGGGGGACGCTAAGCACAGATACGCAGTATTTT.

This chain joins TRBV9 and TRBJ2-2; D not resolved. CDR3 length: 15 residues. The germline CDR1 and CDR2 sequences are SGDLS and YYNGEE. The V end lost 3 bases, the J end lost 0 bases, and 9 bases lay between the germline ends. CDR3 DNA: TGTGCCAGCAGCGCCCTTGGTGCGAACACCGGGGAGCTGTTTTTT. This gives the protein CASSALGANTGELFF. Drawing the rest from reference TRBV9 and TRBJ2-2, the complete variable domain is DSGVTQTPKHLITATGQRVTLRCSPRSGDLSVYWYQQSLDQGLQFLIQYYNGEERAKGNILERFSAQQFPDLHSELNLSSLELGDSALYFCASSALGANTGELFFGEGSRLTVL.

The chain has TRBV5-4 and TRBJ2-4; D possibly matches TRBD1 or TRBD2 (6 bases each). The V and J ends lost 2 bases and 7 bases respectively, with 10 bases between them. The CDR3 is 13 amino acids. The germline V gene encodes CDR1 SGHNT and CDR2 YYREEE (reference sequence). The CDR3 nucleotides read TGTGCCAGCAGCTTTGGGGGGCGGAACATTCAGTACTTC. Translation: CASSFGGRNIQYF.

This clone was detected only a few times. The rearrangement links TRBV10-3 to TRBJ1-1; 9 nucleotides line up with TRBD1. The CDR3 covers 15 residues. The V segment lost 10 bases and the J segment 1 base; nucleotides outside the gene matches: 10. Germline CDR1 ENHRY, CDR2 SYGVKD. This CDR3 reads CASRDRDRENTEAFF. CDR3 bases: TGTGCCAGCCGGGACAGGGATAGGGAGAACACTGAAGCTTTCTTT.

As DNA, the CDR3 is TGCGCCAGCAAATTTCGGGACAGGGAGTTTTGGGGCACAGATACGCAGTATTTT. Protein sequence: CASKFRDREFWGTDTQYF. The chain couples TRBV5-1 to TRBJ2-3; TRBD1 agrees at 9 bases. The CDR3 consists of 18 residues. V was clipped by 6 bases and J by 1 base; unmatched bases: 15. In germline, CDR1 is SGHRS, CDR2 YFSETQ. Supplemented by reference TRBV5-1 and TRBJ2-3, the full variable domain reads KAGVTQTPRYLIKTRGQQVTLSCSPISGHRSVSWYQQTPGQGLQFLFEYFSETQRNKGNFPGRFSGRQFSNSRSEMNVSTLELGDSALYLCASKFRDREFWGTDTQYFGPGTRLTVL.

The chain uses TRBV5-1 and TRBJ2-7, with a tentative D call TRBD2 (5 bases). The CDR3 covers 15 residues. Germline-derived CDR1 and CDR2 are SGHRS and YFSETQ. V was clipped by 4 bases and J by 3 bases, with 17 bases between them. CDR3 protein: CASSLTNPQVYEQYF. The CDR3 DNA reads as TGCGCCAGCAGCCTGACTAATCCGCAGGTCTACGAGCAGTACTTC.

The V call is TRBV7-9, the J call TRBJ2-2; D ambiguous. Trimming took off 5 bases at V and 5 bases at J, with 21 bases between the two ends. The germline V gene has CDR1 SEHNR and CDR2 FQNEAQ (reference sequence). CDR3 length: 17 amino acids. CDR3 loop: CASSPSGRQEDTGELFF. In nucleotides, the CDR3 is TGTGCCAGCAGCCCTTCAGGACGTCAAGAAGATACCGGGGAGCTGTTTTTT. The full variable domain, in which reference TRBV7-9 and TRBJ2-2 provide the parts outside the CDR3, is DTGVSQNPRHKITKRGQNVTFRCDPISEHNRLYWYRQTLGQGPEFLTYFQNEAQLEKSRLLSDRFSAERPKGSFSTLEIQRTEQGDSAMYLCASSPSGRQEDTGELFFGEGSRLTVL.

The chain employs TRBV7-2 and TRBJ1-4; weak D call: TRBD1 (6 bases). This CDR3 region has 16 residues. The V end was cut by 3 bases, the J end by 3 bases, with 14 bases between. The V gene's germline CDR1 is SGHTA and CDR2 FQGNSA. The CDR3 loop is CASSFGAGASNEKLFF. As DNA, the CDR3 is TGTGCCAGCAGCTTTGGGGCGGGGGCCTCTAATGAAAAACTGTTTTTT.

The chain carries TRBV2 and TRBJ2-7; tentatively, D is TRBD1 (5 bases). CDR1 and CDR2 (germline): SNHLY, FYNNEI. V lost 2 bases and J 7 bases, leaving 21 bases between the germline ends. The CDR3 consists of 16 residues. CDR3 nucleotides: TGTGCCAGCAGTGAACCAGACGGACACTTCCTTTGGGAGCAGTACTTC. This gives the protein CASSEPDGHFLWEQYF.

The rearrangement joins TRBV2 to TRBJ2-2; D unclear. The CDR3 is 13 amino acids. The ends were cut back, 5 bases at V and 4 bases at J, with 8 bases in the middle. Germline CDR1 SNHLY, CDR2 FYNNEI. The CDR3 here is CASSKDGTGELFF. For the CDR3, the DNA is TGTGCCAGCAGTAAGGACGGCACCGGGGAGCTGTTTTTT.

Only one count was recorded for this clone. The chain uses TRBV7-8 and TRBJ2-6; no clear D. V was clipped by 2 bases and J by 4 bases, with 9 bases between them. There are 15 residues in the CDR3. Germline V lookup: CDR1 SGHVS, CDR2 FQNEAQ. CDR3 nucleotides: TGTGCCAGCAGCTTAATGCGAGTCGGGGCCAACGTCCTGACTTTC. This gives the protein CASSLMRVGANVLTF.

V is TRBV12-5 and J is TRBJ1-5; no clear D gene. Germline V gene sequence: CDR1 LGHNT, CDR2 FRNRAP. V lost 0 bases, J lost 2 bases, and 11 bases lay in between. The CDR3 covers 16 residues. The CDR3 bases are TGTGCTAGTGGTTTGGTATCCGGGGAAGGCAATCAGCCCCAGCATTTT. Translated: CASGLVSGEGNQPQHF.

This clone was recorded once. V usage is TRBV6-5 and J usage is TRBJ2-1; 10 positions agree with TRBD2. V was clipped by 6 bases and J by 8 bases; unmatched bases: 7. CDR3 length equals 14 residues. The germline gives CDR1 MNHEY, CDR2 SVGAGI. CDR3 loop: CASRKRGGRDEQFF. CDR3 coding DNA: TGTGCCAGCAGGAAGCGGGGGGGTAGGGATGAGCAGTTCTTC.

The CDR3 loop is CASTRQGAGENIQYF. The CDR3 DNA sequence: TGTGCCAGCACCAGACAGGGGGCCGGCGAAAACATTCAGTACTTC. V gene TRBV6-1 combines with J gene TRBJ2-4, with 10 bases lining up with TRBD1. V trimming: 7 bases; J trimming: 5 bases; junction bases outside the gene matches: 8. This CDR3 spans 15 amino acids. CDR1 is MNHNS and CDR2 is SASEGT in the germline V gene.

The chain has TRBV7-9 and TRBJ1-1; 7 nucleotides match TRBD1. This CDR3 region has 12 residues. V lost 4 bases and J lost 7; bases outside the gene matches: 3. CDR1 is SEHNR and CDR2 is FQNEAQ in the germline V gene (reference sequence). The CDR3 sequence: CASSSNRGEAFF. The CDR3 nucleotides read TGTGCCAGCAGCTCGAACAGGGGTGAAGCTTTCTTT.